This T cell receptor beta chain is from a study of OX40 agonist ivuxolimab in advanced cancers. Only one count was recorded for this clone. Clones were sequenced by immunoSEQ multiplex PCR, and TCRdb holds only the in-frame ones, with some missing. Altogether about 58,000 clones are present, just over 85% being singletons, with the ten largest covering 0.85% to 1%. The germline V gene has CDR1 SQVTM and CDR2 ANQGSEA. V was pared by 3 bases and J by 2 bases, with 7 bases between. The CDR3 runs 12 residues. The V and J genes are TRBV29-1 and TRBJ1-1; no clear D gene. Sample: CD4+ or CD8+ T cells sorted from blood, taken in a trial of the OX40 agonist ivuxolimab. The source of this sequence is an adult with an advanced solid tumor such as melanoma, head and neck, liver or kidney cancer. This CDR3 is CSVDRSNTEAFF. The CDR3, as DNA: TGCAGCGTTGACAGGAGCAACACTGAAGCTTTCTTT.